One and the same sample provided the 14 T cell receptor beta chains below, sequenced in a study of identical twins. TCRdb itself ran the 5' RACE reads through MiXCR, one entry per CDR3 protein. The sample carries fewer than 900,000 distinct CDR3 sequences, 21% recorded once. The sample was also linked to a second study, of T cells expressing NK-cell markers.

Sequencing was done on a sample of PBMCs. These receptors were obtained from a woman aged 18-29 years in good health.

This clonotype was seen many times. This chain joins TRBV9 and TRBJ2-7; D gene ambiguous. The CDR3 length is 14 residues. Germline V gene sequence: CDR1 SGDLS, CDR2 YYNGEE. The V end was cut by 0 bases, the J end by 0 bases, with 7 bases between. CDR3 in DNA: TGTGCCAGCAGCGTAGGAGGCAGCTCCTACGAGCAGTACTTC. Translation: CASSVGGSSYEQYF.

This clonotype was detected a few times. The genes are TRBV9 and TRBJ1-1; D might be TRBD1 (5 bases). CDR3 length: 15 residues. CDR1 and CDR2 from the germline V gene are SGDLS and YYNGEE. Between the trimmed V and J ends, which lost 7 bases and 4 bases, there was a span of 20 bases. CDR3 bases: TGTGCCAGCCAGAGGGATGGCTTAAGGGGCACTGAAGCTTTCTTT. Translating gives CASQRDGLRGTEAFF.

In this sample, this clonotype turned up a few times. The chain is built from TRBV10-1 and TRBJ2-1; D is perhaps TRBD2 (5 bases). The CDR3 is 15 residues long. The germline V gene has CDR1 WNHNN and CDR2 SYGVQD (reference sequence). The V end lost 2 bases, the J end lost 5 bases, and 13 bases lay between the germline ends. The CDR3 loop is CASSEVRVEDNEQFF. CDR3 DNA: TGCGCCAGCAGTGAGGTTAGGGTGGAGGACAATGAGCAGTTCTTC.

The CDR3 here is CASSLNRESTEAFF. In DNA form, the CDR3 reads TGTGCCAGCAGCTTAAACAGGGAGAGCACTGAAGCTTTCTTT. The chain uses TRBV7-2 and TRBJ1-1; D is perhaps TRBD1 (6 bases). CDR3 length: 14 residues. The V end was cut by 2 bases, the J end by 4 bases, with 11 bases between. Per germline, CDR1 SGHTA and CDR2 FQGNSA.

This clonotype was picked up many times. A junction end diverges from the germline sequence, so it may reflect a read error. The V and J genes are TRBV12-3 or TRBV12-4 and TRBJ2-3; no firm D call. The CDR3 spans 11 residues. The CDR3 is CASSLGDTQYF. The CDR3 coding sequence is TGTGCCAGCAGCTTAGGAGATACGCAGTATTTT.

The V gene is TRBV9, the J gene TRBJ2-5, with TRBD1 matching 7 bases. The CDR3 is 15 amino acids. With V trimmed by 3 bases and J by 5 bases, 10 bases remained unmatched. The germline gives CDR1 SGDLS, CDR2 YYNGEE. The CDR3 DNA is TGTGCCAGCAGCGCTACCACAGGGGCGATGGAGACCCAGTACTTC. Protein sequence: CASSATTGAMETQYF.

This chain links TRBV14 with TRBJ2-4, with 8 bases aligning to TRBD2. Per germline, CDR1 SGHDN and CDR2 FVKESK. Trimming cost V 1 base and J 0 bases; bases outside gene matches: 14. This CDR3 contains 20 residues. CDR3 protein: CASSQAWGTSGGLAKNIQYF. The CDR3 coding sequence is TGTGCCAGCAGCCAAGCGTGGGGAACTAGCGGAGGACTAGCCAAAAACATTCAGTACTTC. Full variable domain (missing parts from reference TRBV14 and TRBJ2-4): EAGVTQFPSHSVIEKGQTVTLRCDPISGHDNLYWYRRVMGKEIKFLLHFVKESKQDESGMPNNRFLAERTGGTYSTLKVQPAELEDSGVYFCASSQAWGTSGGLAKNIQYFGAGTRLSVL.

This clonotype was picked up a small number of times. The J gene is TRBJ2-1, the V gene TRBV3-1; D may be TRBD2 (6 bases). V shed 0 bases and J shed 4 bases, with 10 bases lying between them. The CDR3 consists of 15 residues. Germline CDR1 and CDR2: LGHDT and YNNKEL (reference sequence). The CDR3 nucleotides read TGTGCCAGCAGCCAAGATCGACGGGGGTACAATGAGCAGTTCTTC. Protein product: CASSQDRRGYNEQFF.

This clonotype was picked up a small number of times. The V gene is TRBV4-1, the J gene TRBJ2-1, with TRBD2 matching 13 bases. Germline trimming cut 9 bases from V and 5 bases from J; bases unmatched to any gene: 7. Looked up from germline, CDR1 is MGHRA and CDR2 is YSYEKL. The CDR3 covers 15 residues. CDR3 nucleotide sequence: TGCGCCAGTAGAAATGGACTAGCGGGAGACAATGAGCAGTTCTTC. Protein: CASRNGLAGDNEQFF.

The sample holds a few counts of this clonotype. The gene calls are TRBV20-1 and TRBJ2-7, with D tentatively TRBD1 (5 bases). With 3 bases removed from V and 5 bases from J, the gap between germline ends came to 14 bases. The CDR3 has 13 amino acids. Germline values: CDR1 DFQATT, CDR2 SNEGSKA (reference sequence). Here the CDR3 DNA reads TGCAGTGCTAGGGGCTGGGGCAGGGACGAGCAGTACTTC. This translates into CSARGWGRDEQYF.

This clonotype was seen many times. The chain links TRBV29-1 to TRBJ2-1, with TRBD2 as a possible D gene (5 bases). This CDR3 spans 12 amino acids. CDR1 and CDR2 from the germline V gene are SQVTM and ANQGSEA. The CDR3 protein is CSVRLANNEQFF. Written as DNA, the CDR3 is TGCAGTGTAAGGCTAGCCAACAATGAGCAGTTCTTC.

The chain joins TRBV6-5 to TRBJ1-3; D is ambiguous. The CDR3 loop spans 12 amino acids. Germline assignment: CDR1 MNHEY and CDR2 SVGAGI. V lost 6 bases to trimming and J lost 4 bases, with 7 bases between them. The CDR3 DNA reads TGTGCCAGCAGATCAGCCGGAAACACCATATATTTT. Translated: CASRSAGNTIYF.

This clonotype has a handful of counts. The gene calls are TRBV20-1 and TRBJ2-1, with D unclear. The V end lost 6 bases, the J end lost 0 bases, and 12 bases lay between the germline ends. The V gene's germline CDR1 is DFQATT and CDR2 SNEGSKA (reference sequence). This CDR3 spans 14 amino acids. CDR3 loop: CSAKGDFSYNEQFF. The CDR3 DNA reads TGCAGTGCAAAAGGTGATTTCTCCTACAATGAGCAGTTCTTC.

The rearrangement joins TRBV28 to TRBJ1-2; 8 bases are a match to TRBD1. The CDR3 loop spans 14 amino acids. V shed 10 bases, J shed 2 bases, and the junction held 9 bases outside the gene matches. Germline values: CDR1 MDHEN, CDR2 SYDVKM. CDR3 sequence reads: CATAYRDRNYGYTF. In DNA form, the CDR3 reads TGTGCCACCGCGTACCGGGACAGGAACTATGGCTACACCTTC.